This TCR beta chain was found in a study of kidney transplant recipient with SARS-CoV-2 infection. MiXCR was run by TCRdb on the reads, yielding one entry per CDR3 protein. The data hold approximately 240,000 distinct CDR3 sequences, with under 35% observed a single time. Germline-derived CDR1 and CDR2 are SGDLS and YYNGEE. V lost 6 bases and J lost 4, with 22 bases in between. This CDR3 region has 16 residues. Sequenced here: a blood sample, sampled at baseline and between days 110 and 120 from a kidney transplant recipient. The rearrangement joins TRBV9 to TRBJ1-2; D remains ambiguous. The clonotype was recovered from a young adult male patient who had COVID-19 and was a kidney transplant recipient. Part of the T cells may come from the graft donor. For the CDR3, the DNA is TGTGCCAGCAAAGTCTGGTACACAAGAAAGACCTATGGCTACACCTTC. Amino acid sequence: CASKVWYTRKTYGYTF.